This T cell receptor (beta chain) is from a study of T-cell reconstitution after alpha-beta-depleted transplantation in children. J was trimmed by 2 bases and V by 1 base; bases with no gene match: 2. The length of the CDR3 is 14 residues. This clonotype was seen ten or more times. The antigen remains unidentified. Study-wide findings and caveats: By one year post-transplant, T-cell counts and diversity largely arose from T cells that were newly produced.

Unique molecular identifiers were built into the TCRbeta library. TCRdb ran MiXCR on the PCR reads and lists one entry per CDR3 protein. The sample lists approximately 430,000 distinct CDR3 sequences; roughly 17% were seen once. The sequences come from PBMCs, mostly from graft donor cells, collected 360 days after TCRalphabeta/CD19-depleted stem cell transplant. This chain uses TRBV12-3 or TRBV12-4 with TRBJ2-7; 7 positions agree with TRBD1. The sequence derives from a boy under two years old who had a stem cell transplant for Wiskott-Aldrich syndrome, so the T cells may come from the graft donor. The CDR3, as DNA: TGTGCCAGCAGTTTAGGACAGGGAACCTACGAGCAGTACTTC. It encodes CASSLGQGTYEQYF.